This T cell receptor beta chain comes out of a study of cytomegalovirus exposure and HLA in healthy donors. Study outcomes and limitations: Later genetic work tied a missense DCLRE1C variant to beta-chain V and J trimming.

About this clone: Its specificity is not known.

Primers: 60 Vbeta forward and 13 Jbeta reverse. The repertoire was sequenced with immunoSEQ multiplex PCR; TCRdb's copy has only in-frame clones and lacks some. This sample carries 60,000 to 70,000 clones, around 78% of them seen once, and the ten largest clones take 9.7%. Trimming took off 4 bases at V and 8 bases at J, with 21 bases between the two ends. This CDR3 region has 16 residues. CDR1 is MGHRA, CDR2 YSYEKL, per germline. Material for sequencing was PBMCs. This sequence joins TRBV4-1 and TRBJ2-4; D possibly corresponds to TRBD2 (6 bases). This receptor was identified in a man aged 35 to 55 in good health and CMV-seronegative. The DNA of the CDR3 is TGCGCCAGCAGCCTCGGTGGGGCCGGGGGAAGTGACATTCAGTACTTC. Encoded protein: CASSLGGAGGSDIQYF.